This is a list of T cell receptor beta chains from one sample in a study of T cells in Graves' hyperthyroidism and ophthalmopathy. Via MiXCR, TCRdb re-called the multiplex PCR reads, giving one row per CDR3 protein. This table holds more than 550,000 distinct CDR3 sequences, approximately 18% found once. Sequencing input: blood. The receptors were sampled from a woman in her forties or fifties with Graves' hyperthyroidism that later progressed to Graves' ophthalmopathy. Both conserved end residues are part of each CDR3. The D gene is left open where the match is weak. Expanded clones are given a class, and other clones once, few, many or no size at all.

TRBV19	TRBJ1-6	-	13	-	TGTGCCAGTAGCCAGGGGTTTGATTCACCCCTCCACTTT	CASSQGFDSPLHF
TRBV6-1	TRBJ2-1	-	18	-	TGTGCCAGCAGTTCGGCTTTGTGGGGGGCTAGCCAGGGTCATGAGCAGTTCTTC	CASSSALWGASQGHEQFF
TRBV7-6	TRBJ2-6	-	15	few	TGTGCCAGCGGGTGGGGGTTGACTGGGGCCAACGTCCTGACTTTC	CASGWGLTGANVLTF
TRBV2	TRBJ2-5	-	14	many	TGTGCCAGCAGCACGCAGATTTCTTGGGAGACCCAGTACTTC	CASSTQISWETQYF
TRBV4-2	TRBJ2-7	TRBD1	15	many	TGTGCCAGCAGCCAAATCGGACAGGTCCTGGACGAGCAGTACTTC	CASSQIGQVLDEQYF
TRBV3-1	TRBJ2-5	TRBD2	16	-	TGTGCCAGCAGCCCTTGGACTAGCGGAAAACAAGAGACCCAGTACTTC	CASSPWTSGKQETQYF
TRBV30	TRBJ1-6	TRBD1	15	few	TGTGCCTGGAGAGGGACAGGAGGAGCTAGATCACCCCTCCACTTT	CAWRGTGGARSPLHF
TRBV12-3/TRBV12-4	TRBJ2-5	TRBD1	17	few	TGTGCCAGCAGCCAAATAACCGGGACAGGGGGTAAAGAGACCCAGTACTTC	CASSQITGTGGKETQYF
TRBV28	TRBJ1-2	TRBD1	15	many	TGTGCCAGCAGTTTACCCAATACAGGGGTGCATGGCTACACCTTC	CASSLPNTGVHGYTF
TRBV7-3	TRBJ2-3	TRBD2	18	many	TGTGCCAGCAGCCCCCTTCCGGGACTAGCGGGTCTCACAGATACGCAGTATTTT	CASSPLPGLAGLTDTQYF
TRBV18	TRBJ1-2	TRBD1	16	few	TGTGCCAGCTCACCAACCCCCGGGACAGGGGAGATTGGCTACACCTTC	CASSPTPGTGEIGYTF
TRBV6-2/TRBV6-3	TRBJ1-5	-	16	many	TGTGCCAGCAGTTACGGGCGGCTAGAAAGCAATCAGCCCCAGCATTTT	CASSYGRLESNQPQHF
TRBV5-1	TRBJ1-2	-	17	-	TGCGCCAGCAGCTTGGTACCCTCCAGCGACCCGGCGGGGGGCTACACCTTC	CASSLVPSSDPAGGYTF
TRBV7-6	TRBJ2-1	-	12	few	TGTGCCAGCAGCTTAAGACGGAGTGAGCAGTTCTTC	CASSLRRSEQFF
TRBV7-2	TRBJ1-5	TRBD1	15	few	TGTGCCAGCAGCTTAGTACAGGGGGAGAATCAGCCCCAGCATTTT	CASSLVQGENQPQHF
TRBV9	TRBJ2-1	TRBD2	16	-	TGTGCCAGCAGCCCCCGTCGTAGCGGGGGGTACAATGAGCAGTTCTTC	CASSPRRSGGYNEQFF
TRBV12-5	TRBJ1-5	TRBD1	19	few	TGTGCTAGTGGTTTGGCACGGGTGCAGGGGGTAAATAGCAATCAGCCCCAGCATTTT	CASGLARVQGVNSNQPQHF
TRBV11-2	TRBJ2-5	-	13	many	TGTGCCAGCCTCCGGGGTGCCCAAGAGACCCAGTACTTC	CASLRGAQETQYF
TRBV5-1	TRBJ1-4	-	13	few	TGCGCCAGCAGCGTGGGAGGGTCCGAAAAACTGTTTTTT	CASSVGGSEKLFF
TRBV5-1	TRBJ1-1	TRBD1	17	many	TGCGCCAGCAGCTTCGGGGGGCAGGGGGAATGGGGCACTGAAGCTTTCTTT	CASSFGGQGEWGTEAFF
TRBV2	TRBJ1-1	-	12	-	TGTGCCAGCAGTGGATATGGGGCTGAAGCTTTCTTT	CASSGYGAEAFF
TRBV7-6	TRBJ1-4	-	16	few	TGTGCCAGCAGCTTGGACCACGAGGGGGGTTTAGAAAAACTGTTTTTT	CASSLDHEGGLEKLFF
TRBV2	TRBJ2-1	TRBD2	13	many	TGTGCCAGCGCGGGACTAGGGTTATATGAGCAGTTCTTC	CASAGLGLYEQFF
TRBV5-1	TRBJ2-1	TRBD2	16	few	TGCGCCAGCAGCTTGGCCTATCTAGCGGGGAACTCTGAGCAGTTCTTC	CASSLAYLAGNSEQFF
TRBV12-3/TRBV12-4	TRBJ1-1	-	13	-	TGTGCCAGCAGTTTATTGGGAGACACTGAAGCTTTCTTT	CASSLLGDTEAFF
TRBV6-2/TRBV6-3	TRBJ2-5	TRBD1	15	few	TGTGCCAGCAGTTTTGGGACAGGGCTTTTGGAGACCCAGTACTTC	CASSFGTGLLETQYF
TRBV27	TRBJ2-7	-	16	-	TGTGCCAGCAGCCACCGCCCGGGGTCGGCCTCCTACGAGCAGTACTTC	CASSHRPGSASYEQYF
TRBV18	TRBJ2-2	TRBD1	15	few	TGTGCCAGCTCGGCAGGACAGGGGGCGTCGGGGGAGCTGTTTTTT	CASSAGQGASGELFF
TRBV27	TRBJ2-3	-	13	-	TGTGCCAGCAGTTTAAGGCCCCCAGATACGCAGTATTTT	CASSLRPPDTQYF
TRBV19	TRBJ2-1	-	13	-	TGTGCCAGTATGAACCGCGGGGTCTATGAGCAGTTCTTC	CASMNRGVYEQFF
TRBV7-9	TRBJ1-6	TRBD1	15	-	TGTGCCAGCAGCTTATTCGGGACAGGGGATTCACCCCTCCACTTT	CASSLFGTGDSPLHF
TRBV3-1	TRBJ1-2	-	13	many	TGTGCCAGCAGCCCGTTGGACTACTATGGCTACACCTTC	CASSPLDYYGYTF
TRBV6-1	TRBJ1-2	TRBD1	13	-	TGTGCCAGCAGTGTACAGGGGAGAGATGGCTACACCTTC	CASSVQGRDGYTF
TRBV20-1	TRBJ1-5	-	14	-	TGCAGTGCCCCGGTGGGGGAGAAGAATCAGCCCCAGCATTTT	CSAPVGEKNQPQHF
TRBV7-2	TRBJ1-5	-	13	few	TGTGCCAGCACCCACTCGAGAGAACAGCCCCAGCATTTT	CASTHSREQPQHF